This T cell receptor beta chain was identified during a study of T cell changes during pregnancy in multiple sclerosis. Assay used: immunoSEQ multiplex PCR; TCRdb lists only in-frame clones, some missing. In the table there are about 97,000 clones, around 92% of which are singletons. This CDR3 spans 15 amino acids. The germline V gene has CDR1 LNHDA and CDR2 SQIVND (reference sequence). Losses at the gene ends were 7 bases for V and 10 bases for J; bases not matched to a gene: 14. Sample: peripheral blood, taken in the second trimester of pregnancy. This chain links TRBV19 with TRBJ1-2; 11 bases are shared with TRBD1. The sequence came from a female donor with multiple sclerosis, enrolled in a pregnancy study. CDR3 residues: CASIPPQGQGDFYTF. CDR3 bases: TGTGCCAGTATCCCTCCTCAGGGACAGGGGGATTTCTACACCTTC. The whole variable domain, remainder taken from reference TRBV19 and TRBJ1-2, is DGGITQSPKYLFRKEGQNVTLSCEQNLNHDAMYWYRQDPGQGLRLIYYSQIVNDFQKGDIAEGYSVSREKKESFPLTVTSAQKNPTAFYLCASIPPQGQGDFYTFGSGTRLTVV.